Listed below are T cell receptor beta chains from one sample, sequenced in a study of shared clonotypes between healthy human individuals. TCRdb keeps only in-frame clones here, not all; method: immunoSEQ multiplex PCR. Of around 700,000 clones in the sample, about three quarters were seen once. The sequenced material came from memory CD4+ T cells sorted from blood. The receptors come from a young woman in good health. CDR3s include the opening cysteine and the closing phenylalanine or tryptophan. The D gene is left open where the match is weak. Not every row has a clone size; where given, it reads once, few, many or a size class.

TRBJ1-1	TRBD1	-	TRBV11-2	TGTGCCAGCAGCGAGGGACAGGTGAGGATGAACACTGAAGCTTTCTTT	CASSEGQVRMNTEAFF
TRBJ2-3	TRBD2	-	TRBV7-2	TGTGCCAGCAGCTTAGATGGGAGGGCCGTTGGGACAGATACGCAGTATTTT	CASSLDGRAVGTDTQYF
TRBJ2-5	-	-	TRBV19	TGTGCCAGTAGGGCGGGGATGTCCTACCAAGAGACCCAGTACTTC	CASRAGMSYQETQYF
TRBJ1-5	TRBD1	-	TRBV28	TGTGCCAGCAGTTACCACAGGGGGAATCAGCCCCAGCATTTT	CASSYHRGNQPQHF
TRBJ2-2	TRBD2	-	TRBV7-2	TGTGCCAGCAGCTTCGGGACTAGTTATACCGGGGAGCTGTTTTTT	CASSFGTSYTGELFF
TRBJ2-1	TRBD2	-	TRBV19	TGTGCCACCCAGGGAGGGTCCTACAATGAGCAGTTCTTC	CATQGGSYNEQFF
TRBJ2-7	TRBD2	once	TRBV4-1	TGCGCCAGCAGCCAAGGGACTAGCGGGTCTGCTCCAACCTACGAGCAGTACTTC	CASSQGTSGSAPTYEQYF
TRBJ2-1	TRBD2	few	TRBV28	TGTGCCAGCAGTCCTGTTCCTAGCGGGAGGGCCAGGAATGAGCAGTTCTTC	CASSPVPSGRARNEQFF
TRBJ1-5	-	-	TRBV27	TGTGCCAGCAGCACCGGGACCCTCAATCAGCCCCAGCATTTT	CASSTGTLNQPQHF
TRBJ2-3	TRBD2	-	TRBV5-1	TGCGCCAGCAGCTCCTCAGCGGGAGGGGCTTGGACGCAGTATTTT	CASSSSAGGAWTQYF
TRBJ2-1	-	-	TRBV6-4	TGTGCCAGCAGTGACTTTGGGGGCAAACGCGAGCAGTTCTTC	CASSDFGGKREQFF
TRBJ2-7	TRBD2	-	TRBV27	TGTGCCAGCACCAACCTAGCGGGAGTGAACGAGCAGTACTTC	CASTNLAGVNEQYF
TRBJ2-7	TRBD2	-	TRBV5-1	TGCGCCAGCAGTTCCGGGACTAGCGGACTCGAGCAGTACTTC	CASSSGTSGLEQYF
TRBJ2-7	-	once	TRBV2	TGTGCCAGCAGCTTAATTTACGAGCAGTACTTC	CASSLIYEQYF
TRBJ1-1	TRBD1	-	TRBV28	TGTGCCAGCAGTCCCAGACAGGGGGGTAGCACTGAAGCTTTCTTT	CASSPRQGGSTEAFF
TRBJ2-5	TRBD2	-	TRBV6-1	TGTGCCAGCACCAACGGTCTAGCGGGAGGGGAGACCCAGTACTTC	CASTNGLAGGETQYF
TRBJ1-2	-	few	TRBV30	TGTGCCTGGAGTGGTCAGGGGTATGGCTACACCTTC	CAWSGQGYGYTF
TRBJ1-1	TRBD1	-	TRBV19	TGTGCCAGTAAGTCGACAGGGAGAAGGACTGAAGCTTTCTTT	CASKSTGRRTEAFF
TRBJ1-2	TRBD1	-	TRBV28	TGTGCCAGCAGGGGGGACAGCTATGGCTACACCTTC	CASRGDSYGYTF
TRBJ2-1	-	-	TRBV19	TGTGCCAGTAGTTCCCCAAGGAGCGTGGCTTTGTATGAGCAGTTCTTC	CASSSPRSVALYEQFF